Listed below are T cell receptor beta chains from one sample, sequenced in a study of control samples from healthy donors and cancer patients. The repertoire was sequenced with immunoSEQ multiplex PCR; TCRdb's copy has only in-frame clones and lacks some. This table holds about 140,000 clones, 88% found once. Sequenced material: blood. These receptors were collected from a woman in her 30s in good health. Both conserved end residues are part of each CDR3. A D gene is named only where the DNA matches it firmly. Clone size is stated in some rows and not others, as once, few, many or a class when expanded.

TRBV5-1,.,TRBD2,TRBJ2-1,CASSLGLAGNNEQFF,TGCGCCAGCAGCTTGGGACTAGCGGGAAACAATGAGCAGTTCTTC
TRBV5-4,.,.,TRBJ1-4,CASSHNDEKLFF,TGTGCCAGCAGCCACAACGATGAAAAACTGTTTTTT
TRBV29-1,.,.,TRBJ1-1,CSVDRDTAFF,TGCAGCGTGGACCGGGACACAGCTTTCTTT
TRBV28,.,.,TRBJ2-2,CASSSGYRTGELFF,TGTGCCAGCAGTTCTGGCTACCGCACCGGGGAGCTGTTTTTT
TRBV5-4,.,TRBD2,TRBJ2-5,CASSPPGLAGGRETQYF,TGTGCCAGCAGCCCGCCCGGACTAGCGGGAGGGAGGGAGACCCAGTACTTC
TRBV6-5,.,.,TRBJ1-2,CASSYSETGPGYTF,TGTGCCAGCAGTTACTCGGAAACAGGGCCCGGCTACACCTTC
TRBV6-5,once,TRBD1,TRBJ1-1,CASGRQGMDTEAFF,TGTGCCAGCGGTAGACAGGGGATGGACACTGAAGCTTTCTTT
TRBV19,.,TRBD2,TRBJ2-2,CASSIGDYGDGTNTGELFF,TGTGCCAGTAGTATCGGGGACTACGGCGACGGTACGAACACCGGGGAGCTGTTTTTT
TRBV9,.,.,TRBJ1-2,CASSVGGLGYTF,TGTGCCAGCAGCGTGGGGGGTCTTGGCTACACCTTC
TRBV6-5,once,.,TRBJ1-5,CASRKMGGNQPQHF,TGTGCCAGCAGAAAAATGGGGGGCAATCAGCCCCAGCATTTT
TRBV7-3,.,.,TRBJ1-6,CASSEFSRANVSPLHF,TGTGCCAGCAGCGAATTCTCCCGGGCTAACGTTTCACCCCTCCACTTT
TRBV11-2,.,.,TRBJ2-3,CASSPGDHTDTQYF,TGTGCCAGCAGCCCCGGGGATCACACAGATACGCAGTATTTT
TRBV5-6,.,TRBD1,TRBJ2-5,CASSLTGAEETQYF,TGTGCCAGCAGCTTGACAGGGGCCGAAGAGACCCAGTACTTC
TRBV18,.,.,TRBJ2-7,CASSPGRTSSYEQYF,TGTGCCAGCTCACCCGGACGGACAAGCTCCTACGAGCAGTACTTC
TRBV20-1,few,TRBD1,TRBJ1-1,CSARADREAFF,TGCAGTGCTAGAGCGGACAGGGAAGCTTTCTTT
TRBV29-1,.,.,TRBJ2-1,CSVRTALYNEQFF,TGCAGCGTGAGGACAGCCCTCTACAATGAGCAGTTCTTC
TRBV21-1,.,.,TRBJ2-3,CASSKQGGQDTQYF,TGTGCCAGCAGCAAACAGGGCGGCCAAGATACGCAGTATTTT
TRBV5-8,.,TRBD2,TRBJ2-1,CASSLGFSLAVYNEQFF,TGTGCCAGCAGCTTGGGGTTCAGTCTAGCGGTGTACAATGAGCAGTTCTTC
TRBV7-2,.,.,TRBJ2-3,CASSPMTSRPTQYF,TGTGCCAGCAGCCCCATGACTAGTCGACCTACGCAGTATTTT
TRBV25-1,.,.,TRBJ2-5,CASSPRQRGTQYF,TGTGCCAGCAGTCCTAGGCAACGAGGGACCCAGTACTTC
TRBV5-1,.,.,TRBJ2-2,CASSLAEARELFF,TGCGCCAGCAGCTTGGCCGAAGCCCGGGAGCTGTTTTTT
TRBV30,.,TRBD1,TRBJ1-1,CAWSITGDTEAFF,TGTGCCTGGAGTATTACAGGGGACACTGAAGCTTTCTTT
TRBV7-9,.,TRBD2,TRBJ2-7,CASSYPGTTLREQYF,TGTGCCAGCTCTTATCCCGGGACTACACTCCGCGAGCAGTACTTC
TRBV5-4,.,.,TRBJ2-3,CASSSTNTDTQYF,TGTGCCAGCAGCTCAACGAACACAGATACGCAGTATTTT
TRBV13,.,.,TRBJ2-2,CASSPTAGELFF,TGCGCCAGCAGCCCGACAGCCGGGGAGCTGTTTTTT
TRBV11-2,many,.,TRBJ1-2,CASSPAGQVVYGYTF,TGTGCCAGCAGCCCTGCGGGGCAGGTGGTCTATGGCTACACCTTC
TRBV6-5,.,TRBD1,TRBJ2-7,CASSYRGEFYEQYF,TGTGCCAGCAGCTACAGGGGGGAATTCTACGAGCAGTACTTC
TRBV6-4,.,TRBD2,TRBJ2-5,CASPGLAEETQYF,TGTGCCAGTCCCGGACTAGCGGAAGAGACCCAGTACTTC
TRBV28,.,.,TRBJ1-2,CASSSSGTDYGYTF,TGTGCCAGCAGTTCGTCAGGGACTGACTATGGCTACACCTTC
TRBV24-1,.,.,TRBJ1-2,CATSDRISYGYTF,TGTGCCACCAGTGACAGAATATCCTATGGCTACACCTTC
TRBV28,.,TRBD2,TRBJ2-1,CASSLRRLAGGEQFF,TGTGCCAGCAGTTTACGGAGACTAGCGGGAGGTGAGCAGTTCTTC
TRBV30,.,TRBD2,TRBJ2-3,CAWSVGTSGLADTQYF,TGTGCCTGGAGTGTGGGGACTAGCGGGTTAGCAGATACGCAGTATTTT
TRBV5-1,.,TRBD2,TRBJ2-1,CASSLGLAKGNEQFF,TGCGCCAGCAGCCTGGGACTAGCTAAGGGCAATGAGCAGTTCTTC
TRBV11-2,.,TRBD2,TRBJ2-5,CASSGGRAGETQYF,TGTGCCAGCAGTGGCGGGAGAGCGGGAGAGACCCAGTACTTC
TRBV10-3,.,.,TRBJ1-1,CAVGPANTEAFF,TGTGCCGTGGGACCGGCCAACACTGAAGCTTTCTTT
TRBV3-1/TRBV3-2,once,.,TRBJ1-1,CASSQNRGNTEAFF,TGTGCCAGCAGCCAAAACAGAGGCAACACTGAAGCTTTCTTT
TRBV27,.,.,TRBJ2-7,CATKKLGYEQYF,TGTGCCACCAAGAAATTGGGGTACGAGCAGTACTTC
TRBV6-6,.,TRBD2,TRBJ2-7,CASGPSGTAEQYF,TGTGCCAGCGGACCTAGCGGGACTGCGGAGCAGTACTTC
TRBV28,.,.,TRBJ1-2,CASSLEPEPLNYGYTF,TGTGCCAGCAGTTTAGAACCGGAGCCACTTAACTATGGCTACACCTTC
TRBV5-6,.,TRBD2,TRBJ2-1,CASSRGLDGNNEQFF,TGTGCCAGCAGCCGCGGACTAGACGGCAACAATGAGCAGTTCTTC
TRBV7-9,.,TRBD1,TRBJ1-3,CASSWGIGGTTGNTIYF,TGTGCCAGCAGCTGGGGGATAGGGGGCACGACGGGAAACACCATATATTTT
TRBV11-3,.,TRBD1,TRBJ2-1,CASSLGLGQGSYNEQFF,TGTGCCAGCAGCTTAGGGTTGGGACAGGGGTCCTACAATGAGCAGTTCTTC
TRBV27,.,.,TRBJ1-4,CASSLWGAGEKLFF,TGTGCCAGCAGCCTGTGGGGGGCAGGTGAAAAACTGTTTTTT
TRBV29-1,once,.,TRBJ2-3,CSFSIGTDTQYF,TGCAGCTTTAGTATCGGCACAGATACGCAGTATTTT
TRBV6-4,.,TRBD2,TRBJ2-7,CASSALAGAVGEQYF,TGTGCCAGCAGCGCCCTAGCGGGAGCTGTCGGCGAGCAGTACTTC